Below, one T cell receptor beta chain is given with its context. The sample originates from a study of blood T cell repertoires in COVID-19. Looking at the study overall: Some COVID-19 samples were acute and others convalescent; all came from the United States, Italy and Spain. T cells, B-cell-depleted T cells, or PBMCs supplied cDNA or gDNA.

Per the original data handling: Amplified reference gene primers provided the basis for estimating nucleated cell counts. Some clones are missing from TCRdb's copy, which holds only in-frame ones; the method was immunoSEQ multiplex PCR. V, J and clone size were drawn from that table, and D and trimming were deduced from the DNA. The sample gives around 88,000 clones, roughly 90% of which show up once; 1.7% is in the top ten. The trim removed 4 bases at V and 6 bases at J, leaving 6 bases unmatched. In germline, CDR1 is MDHEN, CDR2 SYDVKM. The CDR3 is 15 amino acids. The V and J genes are TRBV28 and TRBJ1-5; TRBD1 aligns across 10 bases. The receptor was isolated from a man between 60 and 75 years old with acute or convalescent COVID-19. The sequenced material came from peripheral blood. Written as DNA, the CDR3 is TGTGCCAGCAGTTGGGACAGGGGATCTATTCAGCCCCAGCATTTT. Encoded protein: CASSWDRGSIQPQHF. Full variable domain (rest looked up from reference TRBV28 and TRBJ1-5): DVKVTQSSRYLVKRTGEKVFLECVQDMDHENMFWYRQDPGLGLRLIYFSYDVKMKEKGDIPEGYSVSREKKERFSLILESASTNQTSMYLCASSWDRGSIQPQHFGDGTRLSIL.